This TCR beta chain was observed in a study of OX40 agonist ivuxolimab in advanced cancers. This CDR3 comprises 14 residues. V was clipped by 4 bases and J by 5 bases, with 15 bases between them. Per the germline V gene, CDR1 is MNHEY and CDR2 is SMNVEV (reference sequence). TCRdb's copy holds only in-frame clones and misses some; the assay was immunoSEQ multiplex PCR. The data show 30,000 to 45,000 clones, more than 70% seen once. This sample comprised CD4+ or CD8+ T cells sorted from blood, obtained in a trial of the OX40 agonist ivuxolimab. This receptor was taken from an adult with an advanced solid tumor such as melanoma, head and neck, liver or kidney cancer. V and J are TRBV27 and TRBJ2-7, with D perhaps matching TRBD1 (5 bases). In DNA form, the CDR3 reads TGTGCCAGCAGTTGGGGCGGCCCAGGGAACGAGCAGTACTTC. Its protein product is CASSWGGPGNEQYF.